This is a list of T cell receptor beta chains from one sample in a study of early T cells in non-severe SARS-CoV-2 infection. TCRdb analysed the 5' RACE reads with MiXCR anew, one entry per CDR3 protein. Among fewer than 100,000 distinct CDR3 sequences listed, around 12% were seen once. The specimen was whole blood. The receptors were sampled from an adult who was a healthcare worker with PCR-confirmed SARS-CoV-2 infection or an uninfected control (not recorded which). Each CDR3 is given without its conserved first and last residue. The order of the fields is V gene, J gene, CDR3 protein.

TRBV20-1	TRBJ2-3	SAIVAEGAGYRTDTQY
TRBV11-2	TRBJ1-1	ASSLERQTEAF
TRBV27	TRBJ1-2	ASSFSGTGGYT
TRBV7-2	TRBJ2-3	ASSQQTGTTDTQY
TRBV7-9	TRBJ1-1	ASSFTGDTEAF
TRBV9	TRBJ2-3	ASSPGYTQY
TRBV27	TRBJ1-6	ASRRTGGAYSPLH
TRBV20-1	TRBJ1-6	SARDPAANSPLH
TRBV2	TRBJ1-1	ASSGDREAF
TRBV6-5	TRBJ1-2	ASSYSMVGDYGYT
TRBV5-1	TRBJ2-7	ASYFGDGYEQY
TRBV4-1	TRBJ2-7	ASSQGSRSYEQY
TRBV7-9	TRBJ2-7	ASSPEWTGQGYEQY
TRBV28	TRBJ1-2	ASQGQGSGYT
TRBV11-3	TRBJ1-1	AGSPGVNTEAF
TRBV20-1	TRBJ1-1	SASRQGRNTEAF
TRBV11-1	TRBJ1-1	ASSALDRGYTEAF
TRBV24-1	TRBJ2-3	ATSPDEDTQY
TRBV10-2	TRBJ1-1	ASSRRGSMNTEAF
TRBV7-6	TRBJ2-5	ASSQQGTQETQY
TRBV7-2	TRBJ2-1	ASTPMWSSYNEQF
TRBV12-3/TRBV12-4	TRBJ2-1	ASTAGLAGYNEQF
TRBV29-1	TRBJ1-2	SVDNTGTAGYGYT
TRBV7-9	TRBJ1-3	ASRPRGGPGNTIY
TRBV21-1	TRBJ2-6	AGAPAGANVLT
TRBV6-2/TRBV6-3	TRBJ2-3	ASSSTSGVPPDTQY
TRBV10-3	TRBJ2-2	AIMREYTGELF
TRBV23-1	TRBJ2-7	ASSPPEYSVDEQY
TRBV27	TRBJ2-1	ASSLRQLNEQF
TRBV7-8	TRBJ2-3	ASSSDSGRDDTQY
TRBV9	TRBJ2-1	ASSGTSAPYNEQF
TRBV29-1	TRBJ1-1	SVERGPEAF
TRBV10-3	TRBJ1-1	AISKTGQGYF
TRBV20-1	TRBJ2-3	SASGLAGGWTDTQY
TRBV5-1	TRBJ2-1	ASSLEGDSYNEQF
TRBV5-5	TRBJ1-4	ASSLRQGDEKLF
TRBV7-6	TRBJ1-1	ASSTPRDGENTEAF
TRBV11-2	TRBJ2-1	ASSLSAGLAGNLGNEQF